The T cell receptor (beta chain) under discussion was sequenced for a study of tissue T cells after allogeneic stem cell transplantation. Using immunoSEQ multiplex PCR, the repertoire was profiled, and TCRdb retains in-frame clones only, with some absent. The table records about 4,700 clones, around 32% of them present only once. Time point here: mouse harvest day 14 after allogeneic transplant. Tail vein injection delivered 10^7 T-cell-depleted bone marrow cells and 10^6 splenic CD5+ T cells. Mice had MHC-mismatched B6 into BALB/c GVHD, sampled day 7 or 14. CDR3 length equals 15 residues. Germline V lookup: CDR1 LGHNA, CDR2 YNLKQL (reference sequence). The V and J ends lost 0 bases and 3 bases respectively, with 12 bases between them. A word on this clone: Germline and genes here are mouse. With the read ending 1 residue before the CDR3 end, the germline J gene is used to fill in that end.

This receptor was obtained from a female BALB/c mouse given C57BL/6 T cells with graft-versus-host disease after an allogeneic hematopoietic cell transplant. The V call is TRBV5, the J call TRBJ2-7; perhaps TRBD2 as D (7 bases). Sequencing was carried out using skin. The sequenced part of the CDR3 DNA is TGTGCCAGCAGCCAAGATATGGGGGGCGACTATGAACAGTAC. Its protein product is CASSQDMGGDYEQY. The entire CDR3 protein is CASSQDMGGDYEQYF.